Below, 7 T cell receptor beta chains from the same sample are listed, as sequenced in a study of shared clonotypes between healthy human individuals. Sequencing was performed with immunoSEQ multiplex PCR; in TCRdb, only in-frame clones are kept and a portion is missing. The table records around 700,000 clones, 60% to 80% of them present only once. The sample taken for sequencing was memory CD4+ T cells sorted from blood. The subset denotes: CD45RA-negative fraction. The receptors shown here come from a woman aged 30 to 39 in good health.

On this clone: Other DNA sequences in this sample translate to the same CDR3. The chain joins TRBV28 to TRBJ1-5; 9 bases are a match to TRBD1. This CDR3 spans 15 amino acids. With V trimmed by 3 bases and J by 4 bases, 4 bases remained unmatched. Germline CDR1 reads MDHEN; CDR2 reads SYDVKM. The CDR3 DNA reads TGTGCCAGCAGTTTCCGGGACAGGGTTAATCAGCCCCAGCATTTT. Translating it yields CASSFRDRVNQPQHF.

This chain joins TRBV6-4 and TRBJ2-1; 10 bases agree with TRBD1. CDR3 length: 15 amino acids. The V segment lost 4 bases and the J segment 7 bases; nucleotides outside the gene matches: 7. Per the germline V gene, CDR1 is MRHNA and CDR2 is SNTAGT. The chain's CDR3 is CASSGRDRGENEQFF. Written as DNA, the CDR3 is TGTGCCAGCAGTGGGCGGGACAGGGGCGAAAATGAGCAGTTCTTC.

The chain joins TRBV6-5 to TRBJ1-5; D call uncertain. The CDR3 totals 13 residues. V was cut by 3 bases and J by 7 bases, with 10 bases left in between. Germline loops: CDR1 MNHEY, CDR2 SVGAGI. The CDR3 sequence: CASSYSKAQPQHF. CDR3 DNA: TGTGCCAGCAGTTATTCTAAGGCCCAGCCCCAGCATTTT.

Of note for this clone: The sample holds other DNA sequences that translate to the same CDR3. V and J are TRBV9 and TRBJ2-3, with no clear D. V was clipped by 0 bases and J by 0 bases, with 11 bases between them. The CDR3 runs to 16 residues. Germline V CDR1 and CDR2: SGDLS, YYNGEE. CDR3 DNA sequence: TGTGCCAGCAGCGTAGGAGGCAGCACTAGCACAGATACGCAGTATTTT. This translates into CASSVGGSTSTDTQYF.

This sequence joins TRBV27 and TRBJ1-5, with TRBD1 as a possible D gene (5 bases). The V end lost 3 bases, the J end lost 0 bases, and 6 bases lay between the germline ends. Germline values: CDR1 MNHEY, CDR2 SMNVEV (reference sequence). CDR3 length: 14 amino acids. CDR3 region: CASSFQGSNQPQHF. Here the CDR3 DNA reads TGTGCCAGCAGTTTCCAGGGTAGCAATCAGCCCCAGCATTTT.

This chain connects TRBV5-1 to TRBJ2-7; 9 bases line up with TRBD1. V lost 4 bases to trimming and J lost 2 bases; unmatched junction nucleotides: 7. The CDR3 contains 15 residues. The germline V gene has CDR1 SGHRS and CDR2 YFSETQ. This chain's CDR3 is CASSPGQGPAYEQYF. The CDR3 nucleotides are TGCGCCAGCAGCCCGGGACAGGGCCCGGCCTACGAGCAGTACTTC.

This clone was detected only a few times. The chain employs TRBV5-4 and TRBJ2-5, with TRBD1 identical over 9 bases. Germline loops: CDR1 SGHNT, CDR2 YYREEE (reference sequence). The CDR3 loop spans 14 amino acids. Unmatched junction bases numbered 7, after V lost 5 bases and J lost 5 bases. The CDR3 DNA follows: TGTGCCAGCAGAAACACAGGGGGCTCGGAGACCCAGTACTTC. Translated: CASRNTGGSETQYF.